A selection of T cell receptor beta chains follows, all from one sample in a study of blood T cell repertoires in COVID-19. Some clones are missing from TCRdb's copy, which holds only in-frame ones; the method was immunoSEQ multiplex PCR. The sample yields 250,000 to 300,000 clones, roughly 90% seen once. Material: PBMCs or T cells enriched from blood (not recorded which). The receptors were gathered from a woman in her 30s who had recovered from COVID-19. Each CDR3 is given with its conserved first and last residue. A D gene is named only where the DNA matches it firmly. Clone sizes are given selectively: once, few, many, or a class where the clone is expanded.

NA,14,TRBJ1-2,NA,TRBV19,CASSIFQGSYGYTF,TGTGCCAGTAGTATATTCCAGGGCAGCTATGGCTACACCTTC
NA,17,TRBJ1-2,few,TRBV7-9,CASSLEQGRQPPYGYTF,TGTGCCAGCAGCTTAGAACAGGGTAGACAACCCCCCTATGGCTACACCTTC
NA,14,TRBJ2-1,NA,TRBV7-3,CASSLMTRSDEQFF,TGTGCCAGCAGCTTAATGACTAGGAGTGATGAGCAGTTCTTC
NA,14,TRBJ1-5,NA,TRBV6-5,CASRSDNSNQPQHF,TGTGCCAGCAGATCCGACAACAGCAATCAGCCCCAGCATTTT
NA,14,TRBJ1-5,few,TRBV18,CASSPLDNTQPQHF,TGTGCCAGCTCACCACTCGACAACACACAGCCCCAGCATTTT
TRBD2,18,TRBJ2-1,NA,TRBV6-2/TRBV6-3,CASSYLLAGGSSYNEQFF,TGTGCCAGCAGTTACTTGTTAGCGGGAGGTAGCTCCTACAATGAGCAGTTCTTC
TRBD1,15,TRBJ2-2,few,TRBV6-5,CASKRAGGTSGELFF,TGTGCCAGCAAGCGAGCAGGGGGTACAAGCGGGGAGCTGTTTTTT
TRBD1,13,TRBJ2-1,NA,TRBV28,CASSWTGGNEQFF,TGTGCCAGCAGTTGGACAGGGGGCAATGAGCAGTTCTTC
NA,13,TRBJ2-7,NA,TRBV6-2/TRBV6-3,CASSYGQSYEQYF,TGTGCCAGCAGTTACGGCCAGTCCTACGAGCAGTACTTC
NA,12,TRBJ2-1,NA,TRBV11-3,CASKRGAGEQFF,TGTGCCAGCAAACGGGGGGCCGGTGAGCAGTTCTTC
NA,15,TRBJ1-4,NA,TRBV9,CASSGSSEFNEKLFF,TGTGCCAGCAGCGGCTCGAGCGAGTTTAATGAAAAACTGTTTTTT
NA,15,TRBJ1-2,NA,TRBV3-1/TRBV3-2,CASSQDGRGFYGYTF,TGTGCCAGCAGCCAAGATGGTCGGGGATTCTATGGCTACACCTTC
TRBD1,15,TRBJ2-5,once,TRBV7-2,CASSYRSGGGETQYF,TGTGCCAGCAGCTACCGATCAGGGGGCGGAGAGACCCAGTACTTC
TRBD1,15,TRBJ2-7,NA,TRBV6-2/TRBV6-3,CASSYVGTVVLEQYF,TGTGCCAGCAGTTACGTGGGGACAGTTGTCCTCGAGCAGTACTTC
TRBD2,13,TRBJ2-1,NA,TRBV28,CATLAGGYNEQFF,TGTGCCACCCTAGCGGGAGGGTACAATGAGCAGTTCTTC
TRBD2,15,TRBJ2-3,NA,TRBV29-1,CSVEDYSGRTDTQYF,TGCAGCGTTGAAGATTACAGCGGGAGGACAGATACGCAGTATTTT
TRBD1,16,TRBJ2-2,NA,TRBV6-5,CASSYADRVYTGELFF,TGTGCCAGCAGTTACGCGGACAGGGTGTACACCGGGGAGCTGTTTTTT
TRBD2,16,TRBJ2-1,once,TRBV28,CASGTSGKSSYNEQFF,TGTGCCAGCGGGACTAGCGGCAAAAGCTCCTACAATGAGCAGTTCTTC
NA,16,TRBJ2-1,NA,TRBV5-5,CASSSQGSRSYNEQFF,TGTGCCAGCAGCTCACAGGGCTCTCGTTCCTACAATGAGCAGTTCTTC
NA,15,TRBJ2-1,NA,TRBV18,CASSQGAAGYNEQFF,TGTGCCAGCTCACAGGGGGCAGCGGGTTACAATGAGCAGTTCTTC
NA,13,TRBJ1-2,NA,TRBV7-9,CASSLANNYGYTF,TGTGCCAGCAGCTTAGCTAATAACTATGGCTACACCTTC
TRBD1,14,TRBJ1-2,NA,TRBV19,CASSPQGVVWGYTF,TGTGCCAGCTCCCCCCAGGGGGTAGTTTGGGGCTACACCTTC
TRBD2,12,TRBJ2-7,NA,TRBV19,CASNGRAGEQYF,TGTGCCAGTAACGGGAGGGCGGGGGAGCAGTACTTC
NA,10,TRBJ2-1,NA,TRBV2,CASSGIEQFF,TGTGCCAGCAGCGGTATAGAGCAGTTCTTC
NA,13,TRBJ2-2,NA,TRBV28,CASSPSGTGELFF,TGTGCCAGCAGCCCTAGTGGAACCGGGGAGCTGTTTTTT
TRBD1,14,TRBJ2-5,NA,TRBV12-5,CASGPAGGRVRLHF,TGTGCTAGTGGTCCCGCAGGGGGAAGAGTCCGGCTGCACTTC
NA,14,TRBJ1-1,NA,TRBV12-5,CASGLGQGGTEAFF,TGTGCTAGTGGTTTAGGGCAGGGCGGCACTGAAGCTTTCTTT
TRBD2,17,TRBJ2-5,NA,TRBV7-2,CASRLPGLAGGQETQYF,TGTGCCAGCAGATTACCCGGACTAGCGGGGGGGCAAGAGACCCAGTACTTC
NA,14,TRBJ2-1,NA,TRBV2,CASTVMQGSVGQFF,TGTGCCAGCACCGTCATGCAGGGGAGTGTAGGGCAGTTCTTC
NA,15,TRBJ1-4,NA,TRBV11-2,CASSFGSHRNEKLFF,TGTGCCAGCAGCTTTGGGTCTCACAGAAATGAAAAACTGTTTTTT
NA,12,TRBJ2-1,NA,TRBV6-5,CASSYENNEQFF,TGTGCCAGCAGTTACGAGAACAATGAGCAGTTCTTC
NA,13,TRBJ2-5,NA,TRBV7-3,CASSEQLQETQYF,TGTGCCAGCAGCGAACAGCTACAAGAGACCCAGTACTTC
TRBD2,15,TRBJ2-3,NA,TRBV7-2,CASASGSDYTDTQYF,TGTGCCTCGGCTAGCGGGTCGGACTACACAGATACGCAGTATTTT
NA,13,TRBJ2-7,NA,TRBV2,CASRIDSTYEQYF,TGTGCCAGCAGGATCGACAGTACCTACGAGCAGTACTTC
NA,13,TRBJ1-1,NA,TRBV7-2,CASSSQMNTEAFF,TGTGCCAGCAGCTCCCAGATGAACACTGAAGCTTTCTTT
NA,15,TRBJ1-4,NA,TRBV5-1,CASSGAGNTAEKLFF,TGCGCCAGCAGCGGCGCAGGGAACACGGCAGAAAAACTGTTTTTT
TRBD2,19,TRBJ2-1,NA,TRBV7-2,CASSHSLGTSGRADNEQFF,TGTGCCAGCAGCCATTCCCTCGGGACTAGCGGGAGGGCCGATAATGAGCAGTTCTTC
TRBD1,15,TRBJ2-7,NA,TRBV5-1,CASSLKGQGGYEQYF,TGCGCCAGCAGCTTGAAGGGACAGGGAGGCTACGAGCAGTACTTC